What follows are 5 T cell receptor beta chains derived from one specimen sequenced in a study of shared clonotypes between healthy human individuals. TCRdb's table, derived via immunoSEQ multiplex PCR, lists solely in-frame clones and lacks some. The sample records a few million clones, around 90% being singletons. Sequencing used naive CD4+ T cells sorted from blood. Stated subset: CD45RA+ positively selected. These receptor sequences come from a man younger than 30 in good health.

This chain joins TRBV13 and TRBJ2-3, with D maybe TRBD2 (5 bases). The CDR3 runs to 15 residues. V was pared by 1 base and J by 1 base, with 9 bases between. Per the germline V gene, CDR1 is PRHDT and CDR2 is FYEKMQ (reference sequence). The CDR3 spells CASSLERLRTDTQYF. CDR3 DNA sequence: TGTGCCAGCAGCTTAGAGCGGTTACGCACAGATACGCAGTATTTT.

This chain uses TRBV10-1 with TRBJ2-7, with D hard to call. The CDR3 is made up of 12 amino acids. CDR1 is WNHNN and CDR2 is SYGVQD in the germline V gene (reference sequence). Trimming left V 8 bases short and J 6 bases short, with 14 bases between. The CDR3 region is CASGRSIGEQYF. The CDR3 DNA reads TGCGCCAGCGGACGGAGCATCGGCGAGCAGTACTTC.

This chain uses TRBV5-1 with TRBJ2-7; 10 bases map to TRBD2. V trimming: 2 bases; J trimming: 2 bases; junction bases outside the gene matches: 7. The CDR3 runs 16 residues. Germline CDR1 is SGHRS and CDR2 is YFSETQ. CDR3 residues: CASSFLAGDYPYEQYF. The CDR3 DNA sequence: TGCGCCAGCAGCTTCCTAGCGGGGGACTACCCCTACGAGCAGTACTTC.

The chain couples TRBV29-1 to TRBJ2-1; the D is unclear. The germline V gene has CDR1 SQVTM and CDR2 ANQGSEA. This CDR3 is 15 amino acids long. V dropped 4 bases and J dropped 1 base, with 14 bases sitting between them. This chain's CDR3 is CSVVVDTFSYNEQFF. CDR3 DNA sequence: TGCAGCGTTGTCGTCGACACTTTTTCCTACAATGAGCAGTTCTTC.

DNA for the CDR3: TGCGCCAGCAGCCCGGGACAGGGGGCGGCCGCGGACACAGATACGCAGTATTTT. Amino acids: CASSPGQGAAADTDTQYF. This rearrangement joins TRBV4-1 to TRBJ2-3; 12 bases are shared with TRBD1. Germline V gives CDR1 MGHRA, CDR2 YSYEKL. This CDR3 is built from 18 residues. V shed 4 bases and J 2 bases; nucleotides not matched to a gene: 10.